This TCR beta chain was profiled in a study of metastatic and nonmetastatic thyroid tumors. This clone was recorded at least ten times. TCRdb recomputed clones from the PCR reads via MiXCR. Of about 15,000 clones detected, about 35% appear once; the ten largest clones hold 11%. Patients were all untreated before their thyroid surgery. Trimming took off 0 bases at V and 1 base at J, with 9 bases between the two ends. The CDR3 is made up of 15 amino acids. Germline-derived CDR1 and CDR2 are SGHRS and YFSETQ. This TCR came from a male donor with papillary thyroid cancer or a benign thyroid nodule (not recorded which). Some clones in this sample may be carry-over from other donors' samples. The sequencing input was tumor tissue. This chain links TRBV5-1 with TRBJ2-3; D possibly corresponds to TRBD1 (6 bases). The CDR3, as DNA: TGCGCCAGCAGCTTGGGGGGGCAAGGCACAGATACGCAGTATTTT. Translation gives CASSLGGQGTDTQYF.